This TCR beta chain was documented in a study of technical replicates of blood from several donors. Sequencing used immunoSEQ multiplex PCR; TCRdb keeps in-frame clones, though not all of them. This repertoire shows under 70,000 clones, about 91% found once; its top ten account for about 0.4%. V lost 4 bases to trimming and J lost 8 bases; unmatched junction nucleotides: 9. CDR1 is LGHNA and CDR2 is YNFKEQ in the germline V gene. This CDR3 spans 16 amino acids. This sequence was found in a human donor in good health. The chain combines TRBV4-2 with TRBJ2-1; 12 bases fit TRBD2. What was sequenced was T cells isolated from PBMCs. The DNA for the CDR3 is TGTGCCAGCAGCCCTCTCCTAGCGGGAGGGCCAGATGAGCAGTTCTTC. Translated, it gives CASSPLLAGGPDEQFF.